This T cell receptor beta chain comes out of a study of blood T cell repertoires in COVID-19. Only in-frame clones appear in the TCRdb table, and some are missing; sequencing was by immunoSEQ multiplex PCR. The sample has roughly 14,000 clones, approximately 90% seen once. This clone is categorized as medium-sized (0.01 to 0.1%). The CDR3 is 13 amino acids. Germline V gene data show CDR1 as MNHEY and CDR2 as SVGEGT. V was clipped by 5 bases and J by 9 bases, with 14 bases between them. The sample consisted of peripheral blood. This receptor was taken from a man between 60 and 70 years old with acute or convalescent COVID-19. The chain links TRBV6-2 or TRBV6-3 to TRBJ2-1; no firm D call. CDR3 region: CASSRNSLGEQFF. The CDR3 region has the DNA TGTGCCAGCAGTCGTAACAGTTTGGGTGAGCAGTTCTTC.